The following is a TCR beta chain sequence with its context. CDR1 is SGHNT, CDR2 YENEEA, per germline. Trimming removed 5 bases at V and 7 bases at J, with 21 bases between. The CDR3 spans 16 residues. The protocol was immunoSEQ multiplex PCR, while the TCRdb copy is restricted to in-frame clones and leaves out a portion. The table has under 95,000 clones, nearly 95% seen once. The data are from a study of siplizumab effects on memory and regulatory T cells. Sequencing was carried out using non-Treg CD4+ T cells sorted from blood. The clonotype originates from a human donor in good health. V usage is TRBV11-3 and J usage is TRBJ2-1, with a weak D call TRBD2 (7 bases). CDR3 sequence: CASSLRGRGTFNEQFF. The CDR3 DNA sequence: TGTGCCAGCAGCCTCCGGGGGAGGGGGACGTTTAATGAGCAGTTCTTC.